The 14 T cell receptor beta chains presented below share a single source sample, sequenced in a study of resident and recirculating memory T cells in vitiligo. Clones were read by immunoSEQ multiplex PCR, and TCRdb kept only the in-frame ones, dropping some. The sample includes about 45,000 clones, 80% to 95% of them seen just once. Sample: blood. All receptors derive from a male donor with vitiligo.

The table lists this clone with a count of one. The rearrangement uses TRBV2 and TRBJ1-2, with D unclear. V lost 7 bases to trimming and J lost 4 bases, with 22 bases between them. CDR1 is SNHLY, CDR2 FYNNEI, per germline. The CDR3 sequence is 16 residues long. CDR3 in amino acids: CASTPSGGRGGYGYTF. The DNA for the CDR3 is TGTGCCAGCACCCCCTCTGGAGGGCGGGGAGGCTATGGCTACACCTTC.

Only a few counts were recorded for this clone. The chain joins TRBV27 to TRBJ1-5; no clear D. Germline CDR1 is MNHEY and CDR2 is SMNVEV (reference sequence). This CDR3 comprises 14 residues. Between the trimmed V and J ends, which lost 2 bases and 1 base, there was a span of 6 bases. DNA for the CDR3: TGTGCCAGCAGTTTAGCACAGAGCAATCAGCCCCAGCATTTT. Translated: CASSLAQSNQPQHF.

This clone was detected a few times. The chain couples TRBV7-8 to TRBJ1-2; D is unclear. Trimming cost V 1 base and J 6 bases, with 6 bases left between them. The CDR3 extends over 12 amino acids. From germline, CDR1 is SGHVS and CDR2 FQNEAQ. Here the CDR3 reads CASSLGVHGYTF. DNA for the CDR3: TGTGCCAGCAGCTTAGGAGTCCATGGCTACACCTTC.

This clone was observed once. CDR3 in amino acids: CSVQGWERNTEAFF. CDR3 DNA: TGCAGCGTTCAGGGGTGGGAACGGAACACTGAAGCTTTCTTT. The rearrangement joins TRBV29-1 to TRBJ1-1; D possibly corresponds to TRBD1 (6 bases). The CDR3 is made up of 14 amino acids. V was clipped by 5 bases and J by 1 base, with 14 bases between them. Germline assignment: CDR1 SQVTM and CDR2 ANQGSEA.

The chain carries TRBV6-1 and TRBJ2-7; perhaps TRBD1 as D (5 bases). Germline V lookup: CDR1 MNHNS, CDR2 SASEGT. Trimming took 2 bases from V and 6 from J, leaving 20 bases between them. This CDR3 is built from 16 residues. The CDR3: CASSEFRQWAPSEQYF. CDR3 in DNA: TGTGCCAGCAGTGAATTCAGACAGTGGGCCCCATCCGAGCAGTACTTC.

V and J are TRBV7-9 and TRBJ2-1, with 11 bases identical to TRBD2. Trimming took 1 base from V and 8 from J; bases not matched to a gene: 4. CDR3 length: 15 residues. Germline V CDR1 and CDR2: SEHNR, FQNEAQ (reference sequence). CDR3 in amino acids: CASSLVTSGGYEQFF. The CDR3 nucleotides are TGTGCCAGCAGCTTAGTCACTAGCGGGGGATATGAGCAGTTCTTC.

The CDR3 sequence: CASSWAARAGELFF. As DNA, the CDR3 is TGTGCCAGCAGCTGGGCAGCCAGGGCCGGGGAGCTGTTTTTT. The rearrangement links TRBV7-8 to TRBJ2-2; D may be TRBD1 (5 bases). The V gene's germline CDR1 is SGHVS and CDR2 FQNEAQ. Trimming shortened V by 4 bases and J by 6 bases, and 12 bases separated the two germline ends. This CDR3 has 14 amino acids.

This chain uses TRBV7-3 with TRBJ1-2, with D perhaps matching TRBD1 (5 bases). V was pared by 5 bases and J by 8 bases, with 15 bases between. The germline V gene encodes CDR1 SGHTA and CDR2 FQGTGA. CDR3 length equals 13 residues. In nucleotides, the CDR3 is TGTGCCAGCAGCCGTCCGGACAAGGAGGGCTACACCTTC. Amino acid sequence: CASSRPDKEGYTF.

This chain uses TRBV19 with TRBJ1-4; TRBD1 is a possible D gene (5 bases). The CDR3 has 17 amino acids. The germline gives CDR1 LNHDA, CDR2 SQIVND (reference sequence). V was shortened by 6 bases and J by 4 bases, with 21 bases between the two germline ends. The CDR3 protein is CASRAGGGGRSNEKLFF. Here the CDR3 DNA reads TGTGCCAGTAGGGCGGGCGGCGGGGGACGGAGTAATGAAAAACTGTTTTTT.

The chain uses TRBV21-1 and TRBJ2-1; the D segment call TRBD2 is taken from the table without a DNA check. TRBV21-1 is an annotated pseudogene. The CDR3 loop spans 16 amino acids. The CDR3 region is CASSKPRGGARIEQFF. CDR3 nucleotides: TGTGCCAGCAGCAAACCCCGGGGGGGGGCCAGGATTGAGCAGTTCTTC.

This chain links TRBV27 with TRBJ2-1; 8 nucleotides match TRBD1. Per the germline V gene, CDR1 is MNHEY and CDR2 is SMNVEV (reference sequence). V gave up 8 bases and J gave up 0 bases; unmatched junction bases: 3. This CDR3 contains 14 residues. The DNA of the CDR3 is TGTGCCAGCGGGGACAGGAGCTCCTACAATGAGCAGTTCTTC. Its protein product is CASGDRSSYNEQFF.

V and J are TRBV9 and TRBJ2-7; 7 nucleotides align to TRBD1. Trimming cost V 0 bases and J 6 bases; bases outside gene matches: 12. The CDR3 contains 16 residues. Germline-derived CDR1 and CDR2 are SGDLS and YYNGEE. The CDR3 spells CASSVGSTGRLSEQYF. CDR3 nucleotide sequence: TGTGCCAGCAGCGTAGGGTCGACAGGGCGGTTGTCCGAGCAGTACTTC. Full variable domain (rest looked up from reference TRBV9 and TRBJ2-7): DSGVTQTPKHLITATGQRVTLRCSPRSGDLSVYWYQQSLDQGLQFLIQYYNGEERAKGNILERFSAQQFPDLHSELNLSSLELGDSALYFCASSVGSTGRLSEQYFGPGTRLTVT.

V is TRBV7-9 and J is TRBJ2-7; a weak D match, TRBD2 (6 bases). V gave up 5 bases and J gave up 2 bases, with 16 bases separating them. CDR3 length: 15 residues. Germline CDR1 is SEHNR and CDR2 is FQNEAQ (reference sequence). CDR3 region: CASSRGTPRTYEQYF. The CDR3 coding sequence is TGTGCCAGCAGCCGCGGGACTCCCCGGACCTACGAGCAGTACTTC.

The chain carries TRBV6-5 and TRBJ1-3; 9 bases align to TRBD1. This CDR3 is built from 15 residues. With 6 bases clipped from V and 5 bases from J, the junction kept 8 bases outside the gene matches. CDR1 and CDR2 (germline): MNHEY, SVGAGI. Here the CDR3 reads CASRGADRGRNTIYF. As DNA, the CDR3 is TGTGCCAGCAGAGGAGCGGACAGGGGACGAAACACCATATATTTT.